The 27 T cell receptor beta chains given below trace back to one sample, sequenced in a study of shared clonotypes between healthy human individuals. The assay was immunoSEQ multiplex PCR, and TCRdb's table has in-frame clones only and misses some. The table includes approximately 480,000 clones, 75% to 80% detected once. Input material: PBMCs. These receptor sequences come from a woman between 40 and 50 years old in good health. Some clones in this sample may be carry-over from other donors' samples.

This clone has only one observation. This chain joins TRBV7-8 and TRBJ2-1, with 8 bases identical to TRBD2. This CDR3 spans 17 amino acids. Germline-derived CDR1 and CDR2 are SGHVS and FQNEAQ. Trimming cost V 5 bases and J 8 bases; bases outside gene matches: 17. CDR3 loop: CASSEAPEGLETHEQFF. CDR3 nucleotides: TGTGCCAGCAGCGAGGCCCCCGAGGGACTAGAGACCCATGAGCAGTTCTTC.

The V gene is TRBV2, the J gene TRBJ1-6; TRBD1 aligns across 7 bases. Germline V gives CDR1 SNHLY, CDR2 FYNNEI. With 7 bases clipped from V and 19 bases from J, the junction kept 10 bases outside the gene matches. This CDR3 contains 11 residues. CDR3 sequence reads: CASTGQSVLHF. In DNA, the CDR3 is TGTGCCAGCACGGGACAGTCGGTTCTGCACTTT. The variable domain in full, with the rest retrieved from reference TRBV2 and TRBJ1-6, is EPEVTQTPSHQVTQMGQEVILRCVPISNHLYFYWYRQILGQKVEFLVSFYNNEISEKSEIFDDQFSVERPDGSNFTLKIRSTKLEDSAMYFCASTGQSVLHFGNGTRLTVT.

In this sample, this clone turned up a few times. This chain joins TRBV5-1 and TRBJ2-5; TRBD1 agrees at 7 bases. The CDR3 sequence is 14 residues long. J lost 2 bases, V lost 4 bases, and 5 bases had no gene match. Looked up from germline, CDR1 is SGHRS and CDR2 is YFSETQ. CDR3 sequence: CASSPGQSQETQYF. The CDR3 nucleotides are TGCGCCAGCAGCCCGGGACAGTCGCAAGAGACCCAGTACTTC.

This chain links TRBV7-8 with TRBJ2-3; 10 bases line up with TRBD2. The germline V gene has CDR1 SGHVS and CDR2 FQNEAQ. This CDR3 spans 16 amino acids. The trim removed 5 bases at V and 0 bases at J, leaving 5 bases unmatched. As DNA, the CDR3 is TGTGCCAGCAGCCCACTGACTAGCGGGAGCACAGATACGCAGTATTTT. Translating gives CASSPLTSGSTDTQYF.

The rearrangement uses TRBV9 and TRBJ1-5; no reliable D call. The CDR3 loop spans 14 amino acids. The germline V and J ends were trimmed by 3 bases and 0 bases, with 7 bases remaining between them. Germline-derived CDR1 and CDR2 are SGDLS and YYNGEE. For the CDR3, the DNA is TGTGCCAGCAGCGCGGACGGTAGCAATCAGCCCCAGCATTTT. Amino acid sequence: CASSADGSNQPQHF.

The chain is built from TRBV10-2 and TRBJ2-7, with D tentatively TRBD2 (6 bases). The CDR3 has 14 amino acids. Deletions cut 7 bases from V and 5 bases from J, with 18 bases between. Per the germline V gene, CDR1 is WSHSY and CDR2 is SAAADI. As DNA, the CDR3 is TGCGCCAGCACCCCACTAGGAGGGTTGGACGAGCAGTACTTC. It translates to CASTPLGGLDEQYF.

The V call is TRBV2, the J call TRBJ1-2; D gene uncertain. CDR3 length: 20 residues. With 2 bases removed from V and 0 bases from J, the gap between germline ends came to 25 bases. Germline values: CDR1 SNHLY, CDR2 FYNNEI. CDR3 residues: CASSESHPRRPGDANYGYTF. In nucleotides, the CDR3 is TGTGCCAGCAGTGAATCTCACCCTCGTCGTCCGGGAGATGCTAACTATGGCTACACCTTC.

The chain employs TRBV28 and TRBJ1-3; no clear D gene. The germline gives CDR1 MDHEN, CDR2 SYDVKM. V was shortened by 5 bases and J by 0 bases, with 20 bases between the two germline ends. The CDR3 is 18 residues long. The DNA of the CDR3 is TGTGCCAGCAGTCCTATATGGCGGTGGGCAGACTCTGGAAACACCATATATTTT. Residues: CASSPIWRWADSGNTIYF.

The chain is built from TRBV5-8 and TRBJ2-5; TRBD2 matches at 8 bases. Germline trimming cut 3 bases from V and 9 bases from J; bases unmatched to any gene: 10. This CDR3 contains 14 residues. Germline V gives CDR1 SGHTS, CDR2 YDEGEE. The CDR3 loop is CASSSSGLRVAQYF. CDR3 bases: TGTGCCAGCAGCTCTAGCGGGCTCCGAGTGGCCCAGTACTTC.

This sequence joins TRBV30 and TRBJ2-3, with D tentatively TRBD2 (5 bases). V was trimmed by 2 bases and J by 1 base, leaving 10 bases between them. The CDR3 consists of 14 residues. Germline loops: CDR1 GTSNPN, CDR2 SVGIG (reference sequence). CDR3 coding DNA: TGTGCCTGGAGTACTAGTATGGGCACAGATACGCAGTATTTT. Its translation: CAWSTSMGTDTQYF.

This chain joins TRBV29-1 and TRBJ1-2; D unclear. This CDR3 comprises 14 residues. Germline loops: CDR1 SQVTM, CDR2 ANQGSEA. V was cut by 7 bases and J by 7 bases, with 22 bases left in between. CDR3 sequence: CSAPPDGQAGGYTF. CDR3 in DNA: TGCAGCGCACCACCCGATGGTCAGGCGGGTGGCTACACCTTC.

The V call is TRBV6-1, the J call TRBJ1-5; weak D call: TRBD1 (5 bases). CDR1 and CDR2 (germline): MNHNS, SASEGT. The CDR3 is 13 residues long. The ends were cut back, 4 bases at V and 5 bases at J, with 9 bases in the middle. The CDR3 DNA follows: TGTGCCAGCAGTGCTCAGGGAGATCAGCCCCAGCATTTT. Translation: CASSAQGDQPQHF.

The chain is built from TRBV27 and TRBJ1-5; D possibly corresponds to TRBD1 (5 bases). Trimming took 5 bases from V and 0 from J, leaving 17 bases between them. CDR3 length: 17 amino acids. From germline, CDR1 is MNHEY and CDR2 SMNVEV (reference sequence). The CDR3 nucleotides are TGTGCCAGCAGTCGACCATCGGGGCACTATAGCAATCAGCCCCAGCATTTT. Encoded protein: CASSRPSGHYSNQPQHF.

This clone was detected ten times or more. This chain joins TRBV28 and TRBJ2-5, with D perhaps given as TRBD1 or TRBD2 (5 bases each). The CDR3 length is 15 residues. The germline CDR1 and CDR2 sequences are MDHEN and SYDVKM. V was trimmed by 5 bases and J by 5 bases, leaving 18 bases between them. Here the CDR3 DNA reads TGTGCCAGCAGTCCGGGACCCCTCCAAGCGGAGACCCAGTACTTC. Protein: CASSPGPLQAETQYF.

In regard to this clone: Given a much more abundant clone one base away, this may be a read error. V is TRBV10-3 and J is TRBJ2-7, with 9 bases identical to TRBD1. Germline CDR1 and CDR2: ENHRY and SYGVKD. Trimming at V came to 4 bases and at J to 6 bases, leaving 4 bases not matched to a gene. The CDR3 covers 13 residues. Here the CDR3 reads CAISAWDRVEQYF. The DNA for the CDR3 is TGTGCCATCAGTGCCTGGGACAGGGTCGAGCAGTACTTC.

The CDR3 region is CASSQASGSYQGNEQFF. The CDR3 nucleotides are TGCGCCAGCAGTCAGGCTAGCGGGTCATATCAAGGGAATGAGCAGTTCTTC. J is TRBJ2-1 and V is TRBV5-1; TRBD2 agrees at 8 bases. CDR3 length: 17 residues. V trimming: 5 bases; J trimming: 7 bases; junction bases outside the gene matches: 17. Germline-derived CDR1 and CDR2 are SGHRS and YFSETQ.

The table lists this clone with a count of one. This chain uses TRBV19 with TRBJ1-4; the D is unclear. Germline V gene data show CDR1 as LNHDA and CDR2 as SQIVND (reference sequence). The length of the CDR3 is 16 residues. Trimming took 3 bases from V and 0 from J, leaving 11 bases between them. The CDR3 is CASSIGRYSTNEKLFF. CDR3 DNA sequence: TGTGCCAGTAGTATCGGCAGATACTCAACTAATGAAAAACTGTTTTTT.

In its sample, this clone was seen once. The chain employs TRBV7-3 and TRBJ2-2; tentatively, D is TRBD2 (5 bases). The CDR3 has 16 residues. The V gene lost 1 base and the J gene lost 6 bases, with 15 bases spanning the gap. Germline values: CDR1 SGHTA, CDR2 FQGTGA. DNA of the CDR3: TGTGCCAGCAGCTTAAGAGGGCCTTTGAGCGCCGGGGAGCTGTTTTTT. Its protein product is CASSLRGPLSAGELFF.

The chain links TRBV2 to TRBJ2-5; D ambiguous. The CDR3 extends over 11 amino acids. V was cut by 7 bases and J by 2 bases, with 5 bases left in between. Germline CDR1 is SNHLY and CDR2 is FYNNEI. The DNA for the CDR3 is TGTGCCAGCATGCTACAAGAGACCCAGTACTTC. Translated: CASMLQETQYF.

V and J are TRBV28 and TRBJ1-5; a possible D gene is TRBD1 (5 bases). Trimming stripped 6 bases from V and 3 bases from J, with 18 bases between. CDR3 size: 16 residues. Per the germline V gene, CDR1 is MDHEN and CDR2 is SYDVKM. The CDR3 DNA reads TGTGCCAGCAGCCAAACTTGGGGGGACTTCAATCAGCCCCAGCATTTT. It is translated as CASSQTWGDFNQPQHF.

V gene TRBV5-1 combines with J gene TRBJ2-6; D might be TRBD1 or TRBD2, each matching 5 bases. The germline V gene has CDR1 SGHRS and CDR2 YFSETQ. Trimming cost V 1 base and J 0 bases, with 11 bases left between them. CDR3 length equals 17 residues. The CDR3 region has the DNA TGCGCCAGCAGCTTGACTTCGGGACGCTCTGGGGCCAACGTCCTGACTTTC. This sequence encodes CASSLTSGRSGANVLTF.

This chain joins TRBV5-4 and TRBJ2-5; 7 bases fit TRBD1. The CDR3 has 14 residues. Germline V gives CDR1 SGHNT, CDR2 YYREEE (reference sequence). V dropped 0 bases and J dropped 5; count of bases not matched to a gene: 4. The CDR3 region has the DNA TGTGCCAGCAGCTTGGACAGGGGTGTTGAGACCCAGTACTTC. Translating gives CASSLDRGVETQYF.

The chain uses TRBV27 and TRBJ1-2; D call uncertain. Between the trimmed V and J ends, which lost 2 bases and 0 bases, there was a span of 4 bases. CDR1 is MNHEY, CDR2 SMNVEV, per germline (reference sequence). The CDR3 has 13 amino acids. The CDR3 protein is CASSLRANYGYTF. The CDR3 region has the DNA TGTGCCAGCAGTTTAAGGGCTAACTATGGCTACACCTTC.

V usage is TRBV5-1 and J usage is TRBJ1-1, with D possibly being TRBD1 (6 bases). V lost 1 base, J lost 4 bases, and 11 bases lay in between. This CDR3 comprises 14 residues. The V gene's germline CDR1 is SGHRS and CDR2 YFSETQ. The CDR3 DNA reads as TGCGCCAGCAGCTTGACAGGGCTTTCCACTGAAGCTTTCTTT. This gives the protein CASSLTGLSTEAFF.

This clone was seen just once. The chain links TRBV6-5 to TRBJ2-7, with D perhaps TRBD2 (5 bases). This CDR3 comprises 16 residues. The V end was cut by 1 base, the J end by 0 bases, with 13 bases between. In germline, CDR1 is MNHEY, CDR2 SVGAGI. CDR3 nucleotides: TGTGCCAGCAGTTACTTGCGGGCAGGTAGCTCCTACGAGCAGTACTTC. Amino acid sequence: CASSYLRAGSSYEQYF.

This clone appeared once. CDR3 nucleotides: TGCGCCAGCAGCCAAGGGGTAGAGGGTGCAACTAATGAAAAACTGTTTTTT. Protein sequence: CASSQGVEGATNEKLFF. The chain carries TRBV4-1 and TRBJ1-4; D not certain. Trimming stripped 1 base from V and 0 bases from J, with 12 bases between. This CDR3 is 17 amino acids long. Germline CDR1 and CDR2: MGHRA and YSYEKL.

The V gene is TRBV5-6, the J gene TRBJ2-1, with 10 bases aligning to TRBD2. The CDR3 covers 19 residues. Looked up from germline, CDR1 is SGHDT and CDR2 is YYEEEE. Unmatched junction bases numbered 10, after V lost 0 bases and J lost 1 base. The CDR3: CASSLDSWQREGSYNEQFF. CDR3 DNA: TGTGCCAGCAGCTTGGACTCATGGCAGCGGGAGGGATCCTACAATGAGCAGTTCTTC.